These 14 T cell receptor beta chains were sequenced from one sample in a study of T cell repertoires in cytomegalovirus infection. TCRdb re-analysed the reads in MiXCR, keeping a single row per CDR3 protein. The sample includes 150,000 to 160,000 distinct CDR3 sequences, around 24% of them seen just once. The sample was PBMCs. Receptor source: a human donor in good health (CMV status not recorded). Some clones in this sample may be carry-over from other donors' samples.

This clonotype was seen a few times. The J gene is TRBJ2-7, the V gene TRBV5-4; 7 nucleotides match TRBD1. V gave up 2 bases and J gave up 4 bases; unmatched junction bases: 3. CDR1 is SGHNT, CDR2 YYREEE, per germline (reference sequence). CDR3 size: 13 residues. The CDR3 DNA follows: TGTGCCAGCAGCTTCGGGGACAGTTACGAGCAGTACTTC. It encodes CASSFGDSYEQYF. The full variable domain, with the rest looked up from reference TRBV5-4 and TRBJ2-7, is ETGVTQSPTHLIKTRGQQVTLRCSSQSGHNTVSWYQQALGQGPQFIFQYYREEENGRGNFPPRFSGLQFPNYSSELNVNALELDDSALYLCASSFGDSYEQYFGPGTRLTVT.

In regard to this clonotype: A junction boundary mismatches the germline segment, possibly from a read error. The chain recombines TRBV28 with TRBJ2-1; D gene ambiguous. This CDR3 is 14 amino acids long. Germline assignment: CDR1 MDHEN and CDR2 SYDVKM. CDR3 protein: CDSIPESSYNEQFF. DNA of the CDR3: TGTGACAGCATTCCGGAGAGCTCCTACAATGAGCAGTTCTTC.

In this sample, this clonotype turned up many times. The gene calls are TRBV7-2 and TRBJ2-3, with 7 bases identical to TRBD1. Germline values: CDR1 SGHTA, CDR2 FQGNSA. This CDR3 has 13 amino acids. The J segment lost 3 bases and the V segment lost 5 bases, leaving 2 bases of the junction unmatched. For the CDR3, the DNA is TGTGCCAGCAGCAGACAGGGAACAGATACGCAGTATTTT. Residues: CASSRQGTDTQYF.

The chain employs TRBV20-1 and TRBJ1-2; D might be TRBD1 (6 bases). CDR3 length: 16 residues. Germline-derived CDR1 and CDR2 are DFQATT and SNEGSKA (reference sequence). Trimming removed 3 bases from V and 2 bases from J, with 19 bases in between. The CDR3 DNA is TGCAGTGCTAGTGTCCGCGGGGGCGCGGGGAACTATGGCTACACCTTC. Its translation is CSASVRGGAGNYGYTF.

The rearrangement joins TRBV19 to TRBJ1-1, with no clear D. Germline V CDR1 and CDR2: LNHDA, SQIVND (reference sequence). The CDR3 length is 17 residues. Trimming left V 7 bases short and J 0 bases short, with 21 bases between. The CDR3 protein is CASMTSPAARLNTEAFF. The DNA of the CDR3 is TGTGCCAGTATGACGAGCCCGGCAGCTCGTCTGAACACTGAAGCTTTCTTT.

This clonotype was seen at least ten times. The rearrangement joins TRBV7-3 to TRBJ2-3; 10 bases match TRBD2. V lost 5 bases to trimming and J lost 7 bases; unmatched junction nucleotides: 9. Germline V CDR1 and CDR2: SGHTA, FQGTGA. The length of the CDR3 is 15 residues. The CDR3 loop reads CASSSSGGHRYTQYF. The CDR3 region has the DNA TGTGCCAGCAGCAGTAGCGGGGGGCACAGATATACGCAGTATTTT.

The J gene is TRBJ2-3, the V gene TRBV18, with 12 bases identical to TRBD2. J gave up 6 bases and V 6 bases, and 4 bases lay outside the gene matches. Looked up from germline, CDR1 is KGHSH and CDR2 is LQKENI. This CDR3 comprises 14 residues. CDR3 sequence (DNA): TGTGCCAGCTCGCCGACTAGCGGGAGTGATACGCAGTATTTT. It encodes CASSPTSGSDTQYF.

V is TRBV28 and J is TRBJ2-3; 9 bases align to TRBD2. CDR1 and CDR2 from the germline V gene are MDHEN and SYDVKM. V shed 8 bases and J 2 bases; nucleotides not matched to a gene: 2. CDR3 length equals 13 residues. Written as DNA, the CDR3 is TGTGCCAGCTTAGCGGGGGACACAGATACGCAGTATTTT. Amino acids: CASLAGDTDTQYF.

This clonotype was counted only a few times. The rearrangement uses TRBV12-3 or TRBV12-4 and TRBJ2-1; D may be TRBD1 or TRBD2 (5 bases each). The CDR3 is 15 amino acids. V shed 2 bases and J shed 8 bases, with 16 bases lying between them. The chain's CDR3 is CASSLSRGASDEQFF. For the CDR3, the DNA is TGTGCCAGCAGTTTATCGAGGGGCGCAAGCGATGAGCAGTTCTTC.

The chain carries TRBV5-1 and TRBJ2-7, with a weak D call TRBD2 (6 bases). V was pared by 5 bases and J by 6 bases, with 21 bases between. CDR3 length: 15 amino acids. Germline lookup yields CDR1 SGHRS and CDR2 YFSETQ. CDR3 DNA: TGCGCCAGCAGTCGTACCGGGACTCTTGGGGTCGAGCAGTACTTC. It is translated as CASSRTGTLGVEQYF.

This rearrangement joins TRBV20-1 to TRBJ2-3; D uncertain. V was shortened by 0 bases and J by 1 base, with 11 bases between the two germline ends. Germline lookup yields CDR1 DFQATT and CDR2 SNEGSKA (reference sequence). This CDR3 has 15 amino acids. The CDR3 coding sequence is TGCAGTGCTAGAGACCCTCGACAACGCACAGATACGCAGTATTTT. This codes for CSARDPRQRTDTQYF.

The V and J genes are TRBV28 and TRBJ1-6; 9 nucleotides line up with TRBD1. The CDR3 sequence is 16 residues long. In germline, CDR1 is MDHEN, CDR2 SYDVKM. With 5 bases clipped from V and 7 bases from J, the junction kept 9 bases outside the gene matches. This chain's CDR3 is CASSTTWTGENSPLHF. DNA of the CDR3: TGTGCCAGCAGTACCACTTGGACAGGGGAGAATTCACCCCTCCACTTT.

This chain uses TRBV7-2 with TRBJ1-6, with TRBD1 matching over 9 bases. Germline V lookup: CDR1 SGHTA, CDR2 FQGNSA. Germline trimming cut 5 bases from V and 9 bases from J; bases unmatched to any gene: 8. This CDR3 contains 15 residues. The CDR3: CASSITQGASSPLHF. DNA for the CDR3: TGTGCCAGCAGCATCACACAGGGGGCGAGTTCACCCCTCCACTTT.

The chain joins TRBV13 to TRBJ2-3; 13 nucleotides line up with TRBD2. Germline assignment: CDR1 PRHDT and CDR2 FYEKMQ (reference sequence). Germline trimming cut 5 bases from V and 6 bases from J; bases unmatched to any gene: 11. The CDR3 sequence is 17 residues long. This CDR3 is CASSLSRTSGSRDTQYF. CDR3 nucleotides: TGTGCCAGCAGCCTAAGCCGGACTAGCGGGAGTCGCGATACGCAGTATTTT.